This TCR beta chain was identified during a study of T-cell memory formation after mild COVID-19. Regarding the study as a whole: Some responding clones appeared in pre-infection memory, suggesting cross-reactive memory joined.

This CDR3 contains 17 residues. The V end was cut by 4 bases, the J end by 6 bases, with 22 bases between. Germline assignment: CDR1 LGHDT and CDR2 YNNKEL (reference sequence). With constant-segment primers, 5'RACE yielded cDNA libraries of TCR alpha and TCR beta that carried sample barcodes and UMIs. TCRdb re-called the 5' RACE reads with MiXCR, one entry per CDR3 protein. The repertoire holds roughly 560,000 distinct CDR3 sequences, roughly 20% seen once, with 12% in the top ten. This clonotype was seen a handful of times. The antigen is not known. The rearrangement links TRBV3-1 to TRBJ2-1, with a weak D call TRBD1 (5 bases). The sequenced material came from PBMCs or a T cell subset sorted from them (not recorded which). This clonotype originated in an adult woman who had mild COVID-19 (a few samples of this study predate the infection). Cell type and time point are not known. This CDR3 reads CASSPLSSGQQANEQFF. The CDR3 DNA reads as TGTGCCAGCAGCCCCCTATCGTCCGGTCAACAGGCCAATGAGCAGTTCTTC.